The 29 T cell receptor beta chains below all came from one sample that was sequenced in a study of blood T cell repertoires in COVID-19. Some clones are missing from TCRdb's copy, which holds only in-frame ones; the method was immunoSEQ multiplex PCR. The sample shows some 150,000 clones, roughly 77% of them seen only once. Input material: peripheral blood. These receptors all stem from a woman aged 70-85 years with COVID-19, enrolled during active disease.

The genes are TRBV5-1 and TRBJ2-6, with a tentative D call TRBD2 (6 bases). Trimming took off 7 bases at V and 2 bases at J, with 16 bases between the two ends. CDR3 length: 16 residues. CDR1 is SGHRS, CDR2 YFSETQ, per germline. The DNA of the CDR3 is TGCGCCAGCGTCAGGGACTTATCCACTGGGGCCAACGTCCTGACTTTC. Translated, it gives CASVRDLSTGANVLTF.

V is TRBV28 and J is TRBJ2-7, with 7 positions matching TRBD1. CDR3 length equals 15 residues. CDR1 and CDR2 from the germline V gene are MDHEN and SYDVKM. V gave up 5 bases and J gave up 2 bases; unmatched junction bases: 9. CDR3 residues: CASSGSGTAPYEQYF. DNA for the CDR3: TGTGCCAGCAGTGGGTCCGGGACAGCCCCCTACGAGCAGTACTTC.

This chain joins TRBV30 and TRBJ1-5, with a weak D call TRBD1 (6 bases). Germline V lookup: CDR1 GTSNPN, CDR2 SVGIG (reference sequence). V lost 0 bases, J lost 7 bases, and 16 bases lay in between. The CDR3 spans 15 residues. CDR3 loop: CAWSVGGGAKQPQHF. The CDR3 DNA reads as TGTGCCTGGAGTGTAGGGGGGGGCGCGAAACAGCCCCAGCATTTT. The complete variable domain, with remaining parts taken from reference TRBV30 and TRBJ1-5, reads SQTIHQWPATLVQPVGSPLSLECTVEGTSNPNLYWYRQAAGRGLQLLFYSVGIGQISSEVPQNLSASRPQDRQFILSSKKLLLSDSGFYLCAWSVGGGAKQPQHFGDGTRLSIL.

This chain links TRBV2 with TRBJ2-5, with 12 bases that match TRBD2. V gave up 7 bases and J gave up 2 bases; unmatched junction bases: 5. The CDR3 loop spans 15 amino acids. The V gene's germline CDR1 is SNHLY and CDR2 FYNNEI. CDR3 residues: CASKRTSGVQETQYF. The CDR3 DNA follows: TGTGCCAGCAAAAGGACTAGCGGGGTTCAAGAGACCCAGTACTTC.

This chain uses TRBV15 with TRBJ2-5; D is unclear. Germline lookup yields CDR1 LNHNV and CDR2 YYDKDF (reference sequence). V was clipped by 5 bases and J by 8 bases, with 15 bases between them. CDR3 length: 13 amino acids. The CDR3 spells CATSLLAAATQYF. In nucleotides, the CDR3 is TGTGCCACCAGCTTGCTGGCCGCCGCTACCCAGTACTTC.

On this clone itself: This specimen includes other DNA sequences encoding the same CDR3. This sequence joins TRBV6-1 and TRBJ1-5; maybe TRBD1 (6 bases). The CDR3 sequence is 13 residues long. Germline assignment: CDR1 MNHNS and CDR2 SASEGT. V was clipped by 2 bases and J by 4 bases, with 6 bases between them. In DNA, the CDR3 is TGTGCCAGCAGTGAACAGGGGAATCAGCCCCAGCATTTT. This encodes CASSEQGNQPQHF.

V usage is TRBV28 and J usage is TRBJ1-1; TRBD1 might be the D (5 bases). Germline CDR1 reads MDHEN; CDR2 reads SYDVKM. V shed 5 bases and J shed 10 bases, with 23 bases lying between them. The CDR3 has 15 residues. The CDR3 loop reads CASSPTPAGGTRAFF. The CDR3 nucleotides read TGTGCCAGCAGTCCTACCCCGGCGGGGGGGACTAGAGCTTTCTTT.

This clone turned up a few times. This rearrangement joins TRBV28 to TRBJ1-6; D is perhaps TRBD1 (5 bases). The CDR3 spans 15 residues. Between the trimmed V and J ends, which lost 6 bases and 10 bases, there was a span of 19 bases. CDR1 is MDHEN and CDR2 is SYDVKM in the germline V gene. The CDR3 DNA sequence: TGTGCCAGCAGCCTATCTGGGGGGGAATACTCACCCCTCCACTTT. It specifies CASSLSGGEYSPLHF.

The chain has TRBV5-6 and TRBJ1-2, with D possibly TRBD1 on 5 matching bases. Germline loops: CDR1 SGHDT, CDR2 YYEEEE. V was clipped by 0 bases and J by 4 bases, with 10 bases between them. The CDR3 is 14 residues long. The CDR3 loop reads CASSLGAQGYGYTF. The CDR3 DNA is TGTGCCAGCAGCTTGGGGGCCCAGGGCTATGGCTACACCTTC.

This clone showed up just a few times. Other DNA sequences in the sample encode the same CDR3. The J gene is TRBJ1-1, the V gene TRBV29-1; TRBD1 agrees at 10 bases. J lost 0 bases, V lost 7 bases, and 2 bases had no gene match. The V gene's germline CDR1 is SQVTM and CDR2 ANQGSEA. The CDR3 sequence is 13 residues long. In DNA, the CDR3 is TGCAGCGGAGACAGGGGGCTGAACACTGAAGCTTTCTTT. Residues: CSGDRGLNTEAFF.

This chain links TRBV7-3 with TRBJ1-1; D possibly corresponds to TRBD1 (5 bases). CDR1 is SGHTA, CDR2 FQGTGA, per germline. The V and J ends lost 3 bases and 4 bases respectively, with 9 bases between them. This CDR3 region has 13 residues. The DNA for the CDR3 is TGTGCCAGCAGCTTTGCCGACAGCACTGAAGCTTTCTTT. Protein: CASSFADSTEAFF.

The J gene is TRBJ1-2, the V gene TRBV30; TRBD1 agrees at 9 bases. Per germline, CDR1 GTSNPN and CDR2 SVGIG (reference sequence). V shed 8 bases, J shed 4 bases, and the junction held 11 bases outside the gene matches. The CDR3 is 14 amino acids. The CDR3 DNA is TGTGCCAGTCGGGACAGGGATGTCTCCTATGGCTACACCTTC. It encodes CASRDRDVSYGYTF.

DNA of the CDR3: TGTGCCAGCAGCTTAGAGGAGGAGTCGGGTCAGCCCCAGCATTTT. The encoded protein is CASSLEEESGQPQHF. The chain has TRBV7-6 and TRBJ1-5; D gene ambiguous. Germline CDR1 SGHVS, CDR2 FNYEAQ. This CDR3 is built from 15 residues. Between the trimmed V and J ends, which lost 1 base and 6 bases, there was a span of 13 bases. Drawing the rest from reference TRBV7-6 and TRBJ1-5, the complete variable domain is GAGVSQSPRYKVTKRGQDVALRCDPISGHVSLYWYRQALGQGPEFLTYFNYEAQQDKSGLPNDRFSAERPEGSISTLTIQRTEQRDSAMYRCASSLEEESGQPQHFGDGTRLSIL.

The V call is TRBV6-1, the J call TRBJ2-2, with D uncertain. The germline gives CDR1 MNHNS, CDR2 SASEGT. The CDR3 runs to 14 residues. Trimming left V 3 bases short and J 5 bases short, with 10 bases between. The CDR3 sequence is CASSEVRFTGELFF. The DNA for the CDR3 is TGTGCCAGCAGTGAGGTCAGGTTTACCGGGGAGCTGTTTTTT.

J is TRBJ1-2 and V is TRBV4-1; maybe TRBD1 (5 bases). V lost 0 bases and J 0 bases, leaving 11 bases between the germline ends. Germline V gene lookup returns CDR1 MGHRA and CDR2 YSYEKL. This CDR3 contains 16 residues. CDR3 residues: CASSQDLVTANYGYTF. CDR3 bases: TGCGCCAGCAGCCAAGATTTAGTGACAGCTAACTATGGCTACACCTTC.

The chain carries TRBV12-5 and TRBJ2-7; TRBD1 might be the D (6 bases). The CDR3 loop spans 16 amino acids. The germline V gene encodes CDR1 LGHNT and CDR2 FRNRAP. Trimming stripped 2 bases from V and 3 bases from J, with 17 bases between. The CDR3 region is CASGLRGRRVLYEQYF. The CDR3 coding sequence is TGTGCTAGTGGTTTGAGGGGGAGACGGGTACTCTACGAGCAGTACTTC.

The chain uses TRBV5-8 and TRBJ1-1; possible D gene TRBD1, 5 bases. Germline V gene data show CDR1 as SGHTS and CDR2 as YDEGEE. CDR3 length: 15 amino acids. V was clipped by 3 bases and J by 0 bases, with 12 bases between them. The CDR3 loop is CASSSLDRLNTEAFF. Here the CDR3 DNA reads TGTGCCAGCAGCTCACTCGACAGATTGAACACTGAAGCTTTCTTT.

The rearrangement links TRBV6-5 to TRBJ1-1; unclear D gene. CDR3 length equals 14 residues. Germline V lookup: CDR1 MNHEY, CDR2 SVGAGI. The ends were cut back, 0 bases at V and 7 bases at J, with 12 bases in the middle. The CDR3 DNA reads TGTGCCAGCAGTTACTCGAATTACGGTAGTGAAGCTTTCTTT. Translation gives CASSYSNYGSEAFF.

The CDR3 DNA sequence: TGTGCCAGCAGCCTCGGGACAGAAAACATTCAGTACTTC. Its protein product is CASSLGTENIQYF. The chain recombines TRBV7-2 with TRBJ2-4; TRBD1 agrees at 7 bases. Germline CDR1 reads SGHTA; CDR2 reads FQGNSA. The CDR3 contains 13 residues. V gave up 5 bases and J gave up 5 bases; unmatched junction bases: 3.

This sequence joins TRBV5-1 and TRBJ2-7; 12 nucleotides line up with TRBD1. There are 14 residues in the CDR3. The trim removed 5 bases at V and 4 bases at J, leaving 4 bases unmatched. Germline values: CDR1 SGHRS, CDR2 YFSETQ. CDR3 bases: TGCGCCAGCAGTACGGGACAGGGGGCGTACGAGCAGTACTTC. It encodes CASSTGQGAYEQYF.

J is TRBJ2-7 and V is TRBV5-6, with D perhaps TRBD1 (5 bases). V was trimmed by 3 bases and J by 3 bases, leaving 16 bases between them. Germline CDR1 is SGHDT and CDR2 is YYEEEE. This CDR3 spans 15 amino acids. CDR3 sequence: CASSSYRWVIYEQYF. The CDR3 DNA sequence: TGTGCCAGCAGCTCCTACAGGTGGGTAATCTACGAGCAGTACTTC.

CDR3 bases: TGTGCCAGCAGCTTAGAACCGGGGGGGCTTGGGGAGCTGTTTTTT. Translating it yields CASSLEPGGLGELFF. This chain joins TRBV7-2 and TRBJ2-2, with TRBD2 matching 8 bases. Germline values: CDR1 SGHTA, CDR2 FQGNSA. This CDR3 has 15 residues. Losses at the gene ends were 1 base for V and 8 bases for J; bases not matched to a gene: 6.

V usage is TRBV19 and J usage is TRBJ1-6; D remains ambiguous. Trimming took off 3 bases at V and 9 bases at J, with 9 bases between the two ends. CDR3 length: 13 amino acids. Germline assignment: CDR1 LNHDA and CDR2 SQIVND (reference sequence). The DNA of the CDR3 is TGTGCCAGTAGTATCAAGCCCTCTTCACCCCTCCACTTT. Protein sequence: CASSIKPSSPLHF.

CDR3 in amino acids: CASSQARQGGRAEAFF. In nucleotides, the CDR3 is TGCGCCAGCAGCCAAGCTAGACAGGGCGGCAGGGCTGAAGCTTTCTTT. The gene calls are TRBV4-1 and TRBJ1-1, with TRBD1 matching over 7 bases. The CDR3 loop spans 16 amino acids. Per the germline V gene, CDR1 is MGHRA and CDR2 is YSYEKL. V lost 1 base, J lost 6 bases, and 11 bases stayed unmatched.

This clone was detected ten times or more. The chain recombines TRBV28 with TRBJ2-7, with D perhaps TRBD1 (6 bases). Trimming took off 4 bases at V and 12 bases at J, with 16 bases between the two ends. This CDR3 comprises 12 residues. CDR1 and CDR2 (germline): MDHEN, SYDVKM. CDR3 residues: CASSSPPGAPYF. For the CDR3, the DNA is TGTGCCAGCAGTTCCCCGCCAGGGGCGCCGTACTTC. Using reference TRBV28 and TRBJ2-7 for the parts outside the CDR3, the full variable domain is DVKVTQSSRYLVKRTGEKVFLECVQDMDHENMFWYRQDPGLGLRLIYFSYDVKMKEKGDIPEGYSVSREKKERFSLILESASTNQTSMYLCASSSPPGAPYFGPGTRLTVT.

The rearrangement links TRBV10-2 to TRBJ2-2; D is undetermined. V gave up 8 bases and J gave up 1 base, with 2 bases separating them. The germline gives CDR1 WSHSY, CDR2 SAAADI. The CDR3 length is 11 residues. CDR3 sequence: CASQNTGELFF. CDR3 sequence (DNA): TGCGCCAGCCAGAACACCGGGGAGCTGTTTTTT.

The CDR3 reads CASSTPTRGEQYF. The CDR3, as DNA: TGTGCCAGCAGTACCCCCACCCGCGGGGAGCAGTACTTC. V and J are TRBV6-5 and TRBJ2-7; D is perhaps TRBD2 (5 bases). Germline lookup yields CDR1 MNHEY and CDR2 SVGAGI. The CDR3 is 13 residues long. Trimming cost V 5 bases and J 7 bases, with 15 bases left between them.

The CDR3 DNA reads as TGTGCCAGCAGCGCCGGGGGACAGGGTCCCTACGAGCAGTACTTC. This sequence encodes CASSAGGQGPYEQYF. The chain couples TRBV14 to TRBJ2-7, with 9 bases lining up with TRBD1. Germline CDR1 and CDR2: SGHDN and FVKESK. Germline trimming cut 5 bases from V and 2 bases from J; bases unmatched to any gene: 7. The length of the CDR3 is 15 residues.

The J gene is TRBJ2-1, the V gene TRBV11-2, with 9 bases lining up with TRBD2. The CDR3 sequence is 16 residues long. CDR1 and CDR2 from the germline V gene are SGHAT and FQNNGV. Losses at the gene ends were 5 bases for V and 5 bases for J; bases not matched to a gene: 10. In DNA form, the CDR3 reads TGTGCCAGCAGCCCGCAGGGACTAGCCAGCGACAATGAGCAGTTCTTC. Amino acid sequence: CASSPQGLASDNEQFF. The variable domain in full, completed from reference TRBV11-2 and TRBJ2-1, reads EAGVAQSPRYKIIEKRQSVAFWCNPISGHATLYWYQQILGQGPKLLIQFQNNGVVDDSQLPKDRFSAERLKGVDSTLKIQPAKLEDSAVYLCASSPQGLASDNEQFFGPGTRLTVL.